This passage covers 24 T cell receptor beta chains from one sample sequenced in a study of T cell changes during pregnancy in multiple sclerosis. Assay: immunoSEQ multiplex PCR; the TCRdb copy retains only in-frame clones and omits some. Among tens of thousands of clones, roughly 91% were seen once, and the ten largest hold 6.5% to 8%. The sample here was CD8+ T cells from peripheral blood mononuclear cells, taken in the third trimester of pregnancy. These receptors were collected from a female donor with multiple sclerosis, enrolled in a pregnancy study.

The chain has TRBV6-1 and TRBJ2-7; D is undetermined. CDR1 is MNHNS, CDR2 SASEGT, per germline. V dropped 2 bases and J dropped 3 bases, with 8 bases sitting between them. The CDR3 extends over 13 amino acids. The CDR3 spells CASSERQVYEQYF. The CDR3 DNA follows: TGTGCCAGCAGTGAAAGGCAGGTCTACGAGCAGTACTTC.

CDR3 amino acids: CASSITSGSYEQYF. CDR3 nucleotide sequence: TGTGCCAGCTCTATCACTAGCGGGAGTTACGAGCAGTACTTC. The genes are TRBV27 and TRBJ2-7; 11 nucleotides agree with TRBD2. CDR1 and CDR2 from the germline V gene are MNHEY and SMNVEV (reference sequence). J lost 4 bases, V lost 8 bases, and 7 bases had no gene match. The CDR3 spans 14 residues.

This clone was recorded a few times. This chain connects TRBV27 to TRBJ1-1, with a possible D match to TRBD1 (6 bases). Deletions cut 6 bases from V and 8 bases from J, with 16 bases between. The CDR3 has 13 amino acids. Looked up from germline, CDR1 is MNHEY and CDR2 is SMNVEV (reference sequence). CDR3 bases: TGTGCCAGCAGCTATACCGACAGGTTAGAAGCTTTCTTT. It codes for CASSYTDRLEAFF.

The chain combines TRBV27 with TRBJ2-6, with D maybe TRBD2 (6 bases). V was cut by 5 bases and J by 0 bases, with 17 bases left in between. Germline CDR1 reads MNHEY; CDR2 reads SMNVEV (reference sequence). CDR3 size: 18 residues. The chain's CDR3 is CASSPWTTSYSGANVLTF. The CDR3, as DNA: TGTGCCAGCAGTCCTTGGACTACCTCCTACTCTGGGGCCAACGTCCTGACTTTC.

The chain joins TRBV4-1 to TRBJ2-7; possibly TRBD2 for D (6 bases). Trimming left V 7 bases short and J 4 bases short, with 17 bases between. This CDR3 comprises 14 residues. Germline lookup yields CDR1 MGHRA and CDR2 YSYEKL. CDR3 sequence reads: CASTFRQGGYEQYF. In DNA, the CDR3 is TGCGCCAGCACCTTTAGGCAGGGAGGTTACGAGCAGTACTTC.

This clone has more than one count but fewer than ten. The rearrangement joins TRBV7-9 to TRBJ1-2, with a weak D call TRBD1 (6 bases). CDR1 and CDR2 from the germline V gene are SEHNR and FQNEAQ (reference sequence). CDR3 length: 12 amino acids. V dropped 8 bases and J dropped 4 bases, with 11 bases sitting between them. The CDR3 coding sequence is TGTGCCAGCCAGACACAGGGCTATGGCTACACCTTC. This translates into CASQTQGYGYTF.

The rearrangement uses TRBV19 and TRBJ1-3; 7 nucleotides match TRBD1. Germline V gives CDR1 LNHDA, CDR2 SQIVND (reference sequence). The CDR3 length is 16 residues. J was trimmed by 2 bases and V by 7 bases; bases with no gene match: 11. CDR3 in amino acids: CASIGTAFRTGNTIYF. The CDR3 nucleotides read TGTGCCAGTATTGGGACAGCGTTTAGGACTGGAAACACCATATATTTT.

The CDR3 region has the DNA TGTGCCAGCAGCTTAATGGGGACTAGCGGAGAGCAGTTCTTC. Translation: CASSLMGTSGEQFF. The rearrangement links TRBV7-3 to TRBJ2-1; TRBD2 agrees at 11 bases. The CDR3 has 14 residues. V was pared by 1 base and J by 10 bases, with 3 bases of the junction left unmatched. CDR1 and CDR2 (germline): SGHTA, FQGTGA.

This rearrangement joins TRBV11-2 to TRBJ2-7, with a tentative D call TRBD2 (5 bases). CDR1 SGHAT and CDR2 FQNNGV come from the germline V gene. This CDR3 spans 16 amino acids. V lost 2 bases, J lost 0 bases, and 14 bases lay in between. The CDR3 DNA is TGTGCCAGCAGCTTACGTTGGGGAGATTCCTCCTACGAGCAGTACTTC. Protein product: CASSLRWGDSSYEQYF.

This chain's CDR3 is CASSYRTGSNQPQHF. The CDR3 DNA reads TGTGCCAGCAGCTACCGGACAGGCAGCAATCAGCCCCAGCATTTT. The chain couples TRBV6-1 to TRBJ1-5; 7 nucleotides agree with TRBD1. Trimming cost V 6 bases and J 1 base; bases outside gene matches: 6. The germline V gene encodes CDR1 MNHNS and CDR2 SASEGT. This CDR3 has 15 residues.

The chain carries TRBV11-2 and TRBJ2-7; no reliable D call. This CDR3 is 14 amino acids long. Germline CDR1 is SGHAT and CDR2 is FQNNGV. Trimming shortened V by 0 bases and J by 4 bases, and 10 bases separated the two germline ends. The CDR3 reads CASSLEGAAYEQYF. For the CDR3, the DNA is TGTGCCAGCAGCTTAGAAGGTGCGGCGTACGAGCAGTACTTC. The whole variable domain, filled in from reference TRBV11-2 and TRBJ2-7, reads EAGVAQSPRYKIIEKRQSVAFWCNPISGHATLYWYQQILGQGPKLLIQFQNNGVVDDSQLPKDRFSAERLKGVDSTLKIQPAKLEDSAVYLCASSLEGAAYEQYFGPGTRLTVT.

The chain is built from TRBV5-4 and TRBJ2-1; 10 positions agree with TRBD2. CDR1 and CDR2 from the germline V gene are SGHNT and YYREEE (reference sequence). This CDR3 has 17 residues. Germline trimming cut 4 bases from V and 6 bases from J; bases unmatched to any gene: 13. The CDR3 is CASSRSSLAGALNEQFF. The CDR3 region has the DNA TGTGCCAGCAGCCGAAGCTCCCTAGCGGGGGCACTCAATGAGCAGTTCTTC.

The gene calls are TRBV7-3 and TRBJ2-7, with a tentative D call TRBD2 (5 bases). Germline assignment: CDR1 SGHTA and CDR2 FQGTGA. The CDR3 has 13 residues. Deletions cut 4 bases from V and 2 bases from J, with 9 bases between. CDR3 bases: TGTGCCAGCAGCTCGGACGGGGCCTACGAGCAGTACTTC. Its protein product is CASSSDGAYEQYF.

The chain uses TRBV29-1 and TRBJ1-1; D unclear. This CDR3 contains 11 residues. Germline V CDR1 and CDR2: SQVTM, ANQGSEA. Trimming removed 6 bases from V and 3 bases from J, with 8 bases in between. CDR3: CSVPYDTEAFF. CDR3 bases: TGCAGCGTCCCCTACGACACTGAAGCTTTCTTT.

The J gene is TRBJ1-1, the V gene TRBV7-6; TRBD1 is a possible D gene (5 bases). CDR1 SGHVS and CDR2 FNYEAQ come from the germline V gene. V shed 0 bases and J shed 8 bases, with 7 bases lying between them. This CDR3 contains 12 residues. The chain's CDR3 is CASSLAGGEAFF. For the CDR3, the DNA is TGTGCCAGCAGCTTAGCGGGGGGAGAAGCTTTCTTT.

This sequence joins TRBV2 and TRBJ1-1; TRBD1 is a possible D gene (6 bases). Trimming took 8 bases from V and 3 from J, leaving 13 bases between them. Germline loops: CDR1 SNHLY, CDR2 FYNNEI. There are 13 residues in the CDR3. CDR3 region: CASCRGGDTEAFF. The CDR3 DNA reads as TGTGCCAGCTGTCGGGGGGGCGACACTGAAGCTTTCTTT.

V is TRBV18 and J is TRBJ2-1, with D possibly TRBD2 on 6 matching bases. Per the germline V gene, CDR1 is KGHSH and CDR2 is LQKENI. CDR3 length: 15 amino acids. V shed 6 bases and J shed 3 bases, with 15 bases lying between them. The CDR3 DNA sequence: TGTGCCAGCTCCCCCGGAGGGGACTTCTACAATGAGCAGTTCTTC. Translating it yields CASSPGGDFYNEQFF.

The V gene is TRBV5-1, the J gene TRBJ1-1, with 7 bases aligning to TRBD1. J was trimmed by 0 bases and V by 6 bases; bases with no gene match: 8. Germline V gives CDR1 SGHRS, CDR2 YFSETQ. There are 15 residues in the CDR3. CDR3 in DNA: TGCGCCAGCACCCCCGGGACAGCGATGAACACTGAAGCTTTCTTT. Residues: CASTPGTAMNTEAFF. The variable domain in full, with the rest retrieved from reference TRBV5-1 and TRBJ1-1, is KAGVTQTPRYLIKTRGQQVTLSCSPISGHRSVSWYQQTPGQGLQFLFEYFSETQRNKGNFPGRFSGRQFSNSRSEMNVSTLELGDSALYLCASTPGTAMNTEAFFGQGTRLTVV.

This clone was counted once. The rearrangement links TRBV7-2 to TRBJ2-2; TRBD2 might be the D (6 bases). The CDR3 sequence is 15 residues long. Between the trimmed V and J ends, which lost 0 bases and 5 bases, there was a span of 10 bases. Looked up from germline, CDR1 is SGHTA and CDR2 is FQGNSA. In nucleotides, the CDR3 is TGTGCCAGCAGCTTAGCAACAGGACTAACCGGGGAGCTGTTTTTT. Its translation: CASSLATGLTGELFF. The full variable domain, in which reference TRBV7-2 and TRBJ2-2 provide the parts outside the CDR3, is GAGVSQSPSNKVTEKGKDVELRCDPISGHTALYWYRQSLGQGLEFLIYFQGNSAPDKSGLPSDRFSAERTGGSVSTLTIQRTQQEDSAVYLCASSLATGLTGELFFGEGSRLTVL.

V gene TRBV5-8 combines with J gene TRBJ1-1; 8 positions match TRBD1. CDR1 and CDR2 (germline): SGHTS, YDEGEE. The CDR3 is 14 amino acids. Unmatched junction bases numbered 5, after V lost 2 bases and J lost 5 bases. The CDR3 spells CASSLPGGRTEAFF. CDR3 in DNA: TGTGCCAGCAGCTTACCAGGGGGCCGGACTGAAGCTTTCTTT. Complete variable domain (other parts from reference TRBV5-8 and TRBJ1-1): EAGVTQSPTHLIKTRGQQATLRCSPISGHTSVYWYQQALGLGLQFLLWYDEGEERNRGNFPPRFSGRQFPNYSSELNVNALELEDSALYLCASSLPGGRTEAFFGQGTRLTVV.

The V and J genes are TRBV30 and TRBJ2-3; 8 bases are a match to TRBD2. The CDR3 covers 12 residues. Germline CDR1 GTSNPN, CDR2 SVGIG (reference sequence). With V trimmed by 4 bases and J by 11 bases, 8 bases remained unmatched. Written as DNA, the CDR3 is TGTGCCTGGACTCAGGACGGGGGGGGGCAGTATTTT. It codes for CAWTQDGGGQYF.

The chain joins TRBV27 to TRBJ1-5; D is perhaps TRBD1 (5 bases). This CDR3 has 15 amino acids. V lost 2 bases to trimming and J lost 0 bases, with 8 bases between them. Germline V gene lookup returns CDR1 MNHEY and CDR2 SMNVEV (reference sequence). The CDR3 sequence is CASSLTTGSNQPQHF. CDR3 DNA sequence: TGTGCCAGCAGTTTAACAACAGGTAGCAATCAGCCCCAGCATTTT.

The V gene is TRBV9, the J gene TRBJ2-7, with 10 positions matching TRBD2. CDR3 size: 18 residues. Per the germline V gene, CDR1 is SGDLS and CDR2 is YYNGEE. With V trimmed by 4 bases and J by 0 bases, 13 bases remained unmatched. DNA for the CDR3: TGTGCCAGCAGCACGTCCGGGACTAGCGAGTCGAGCTCCTACGAGCAGTACTTC. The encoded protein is CASSTSGTSESSSYEQYF.

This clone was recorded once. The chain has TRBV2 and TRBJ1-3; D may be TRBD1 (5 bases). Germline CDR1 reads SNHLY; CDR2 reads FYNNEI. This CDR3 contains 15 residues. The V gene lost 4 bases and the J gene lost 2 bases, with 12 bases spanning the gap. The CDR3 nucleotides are TGTGCCAGCAGTGGAGGACAACCGACTGGAAACACCATATATTTT. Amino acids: CASSGGQPTGNTIYF.